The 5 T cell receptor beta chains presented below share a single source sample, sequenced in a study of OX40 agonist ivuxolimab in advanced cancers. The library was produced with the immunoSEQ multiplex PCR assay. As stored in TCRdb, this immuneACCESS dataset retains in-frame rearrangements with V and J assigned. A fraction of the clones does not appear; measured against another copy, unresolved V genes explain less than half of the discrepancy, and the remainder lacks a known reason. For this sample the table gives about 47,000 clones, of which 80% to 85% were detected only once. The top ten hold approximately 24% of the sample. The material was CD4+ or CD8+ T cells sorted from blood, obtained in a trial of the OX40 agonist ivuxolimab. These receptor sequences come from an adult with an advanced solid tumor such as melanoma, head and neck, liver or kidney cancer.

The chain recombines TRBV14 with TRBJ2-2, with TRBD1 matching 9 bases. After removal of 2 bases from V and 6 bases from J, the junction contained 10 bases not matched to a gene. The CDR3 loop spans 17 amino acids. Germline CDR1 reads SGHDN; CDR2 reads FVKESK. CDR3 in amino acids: CASSQLTGGFLSGELFF. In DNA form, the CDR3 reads TGTGCCAGCAGCCAATTAACAGGGGGCTTTTTATCCGGGGAGCTGTTTTTT.

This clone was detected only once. The CDR3 protein is CASSDPGQVPYEQYF. DNA for the CDR3: TGTGCCAGCAGCGACCCGGGACAGGTGCCCTACGAGCAGTACTTC. This sequence joins TRBV2 and TRBJ2-7, with 8 nucleotides matching TRBD1. V lost 6 bases, J lost 2 bases, and 9 bases stayed unmatched. This CDR3 comprises 15 residues. Germline assignment: CDR1 SNHLY and CDR2 FYNNEI.

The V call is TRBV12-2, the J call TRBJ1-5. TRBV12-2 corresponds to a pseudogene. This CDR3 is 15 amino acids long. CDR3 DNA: TGTGCAAGTCGCCGCGCGGGGACCAGCAATCAGCCCCAGCATTTT. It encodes CASRRAGTSNQPQHF.

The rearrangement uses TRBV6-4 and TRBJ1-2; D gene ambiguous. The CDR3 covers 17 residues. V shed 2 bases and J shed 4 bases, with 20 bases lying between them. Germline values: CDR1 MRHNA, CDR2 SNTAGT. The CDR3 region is CASSDTPQASIGYGYTF. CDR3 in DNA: TGTGCCAGCAGTGACACCCCTCAAGCCTCGATAGGCTATGGCTACACCTTC.

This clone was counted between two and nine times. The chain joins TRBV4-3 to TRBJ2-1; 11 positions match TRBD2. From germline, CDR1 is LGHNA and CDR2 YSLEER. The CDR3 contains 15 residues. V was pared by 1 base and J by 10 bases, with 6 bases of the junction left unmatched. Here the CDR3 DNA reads TGCGCCAGCAGCCAAGCCCCCTCTAGCGGGAGGGAGCAGTTCTTC. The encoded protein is CASSQAPSSGREQFF.